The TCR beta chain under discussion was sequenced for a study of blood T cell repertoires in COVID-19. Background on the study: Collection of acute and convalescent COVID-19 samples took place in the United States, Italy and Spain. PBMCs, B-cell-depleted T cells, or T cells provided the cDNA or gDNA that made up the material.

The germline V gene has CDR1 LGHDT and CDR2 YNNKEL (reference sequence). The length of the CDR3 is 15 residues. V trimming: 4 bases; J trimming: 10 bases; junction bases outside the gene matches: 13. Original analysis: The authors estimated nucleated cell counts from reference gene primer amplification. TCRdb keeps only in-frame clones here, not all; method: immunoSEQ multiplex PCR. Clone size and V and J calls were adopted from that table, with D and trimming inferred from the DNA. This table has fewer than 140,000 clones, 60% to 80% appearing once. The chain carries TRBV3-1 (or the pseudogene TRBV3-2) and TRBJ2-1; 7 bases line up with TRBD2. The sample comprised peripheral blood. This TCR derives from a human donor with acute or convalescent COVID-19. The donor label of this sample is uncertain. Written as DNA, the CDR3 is TGTGCCAGCAGCCCGGTGGGAGGGGTTGGGGACGAGCAGTTCTTC. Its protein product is CASSPVGGVGDEQFF.